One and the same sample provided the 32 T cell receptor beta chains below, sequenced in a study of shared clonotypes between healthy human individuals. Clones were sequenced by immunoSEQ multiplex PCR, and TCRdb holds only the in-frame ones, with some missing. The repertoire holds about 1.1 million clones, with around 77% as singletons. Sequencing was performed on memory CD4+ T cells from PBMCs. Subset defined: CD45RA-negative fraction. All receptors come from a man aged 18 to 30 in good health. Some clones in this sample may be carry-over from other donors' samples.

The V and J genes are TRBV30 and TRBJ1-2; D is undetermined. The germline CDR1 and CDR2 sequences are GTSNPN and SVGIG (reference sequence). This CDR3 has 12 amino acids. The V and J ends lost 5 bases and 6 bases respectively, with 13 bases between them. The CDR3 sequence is CAWGPQSDGYTF. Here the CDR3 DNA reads TGTGCCTGGGGTCCGCAGAGTGATGGCTACACCTTC.

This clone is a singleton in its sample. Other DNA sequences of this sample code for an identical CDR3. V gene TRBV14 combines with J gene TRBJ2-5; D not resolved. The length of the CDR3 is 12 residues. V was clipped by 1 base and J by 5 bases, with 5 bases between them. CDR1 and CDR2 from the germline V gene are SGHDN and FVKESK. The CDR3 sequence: CASSQVGETQYF. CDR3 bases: TGTGCCAGCAGCCAAGTGGGGGAGACCCAGTACTTC.

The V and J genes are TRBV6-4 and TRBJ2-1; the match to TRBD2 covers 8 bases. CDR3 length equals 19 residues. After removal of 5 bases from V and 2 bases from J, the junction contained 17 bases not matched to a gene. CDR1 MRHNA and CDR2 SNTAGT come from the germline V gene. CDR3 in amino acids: CASSPRSTLAGLAYNEQFF. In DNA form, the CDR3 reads TGTGCCAGCAGTCCTAGAAGTACCCTAGCGGGCTTAGCCTACAATGAGCAGTTCTTC.

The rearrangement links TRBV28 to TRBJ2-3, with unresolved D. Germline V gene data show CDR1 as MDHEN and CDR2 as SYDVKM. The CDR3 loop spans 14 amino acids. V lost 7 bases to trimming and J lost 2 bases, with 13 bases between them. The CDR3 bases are TGTGCCAGCACTCCCTTGCGGAACACAGATACGCAGTATTTT. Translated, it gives CASTPLRNTDTQYF. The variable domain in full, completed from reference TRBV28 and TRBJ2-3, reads DVKVTQSSRYLVKRTGEKVFLECVQDMDHENMFWYRQDPGLGLRLIYFSYDVKMKEKGDIPEGYSVSREKKERFSLILESASTNQTSMYLCASTPLRNTDTQYFGPGTRLTVL.

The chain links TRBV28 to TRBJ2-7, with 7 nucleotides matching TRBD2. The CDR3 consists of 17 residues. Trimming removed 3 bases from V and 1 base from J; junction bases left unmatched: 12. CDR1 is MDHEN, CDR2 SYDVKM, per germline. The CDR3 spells CASSFSGRGPRSYEQYF. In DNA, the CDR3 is TGTGCCAGCAGTTTTAGTGGGAGGGGTCCTCGTTCCTACGAGCAGTACTTC.

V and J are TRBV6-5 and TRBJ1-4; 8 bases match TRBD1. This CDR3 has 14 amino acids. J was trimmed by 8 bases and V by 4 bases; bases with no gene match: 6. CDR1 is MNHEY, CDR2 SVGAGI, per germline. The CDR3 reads CASSLTGGEEKLFF. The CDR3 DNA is TGTGCCAGCAGTTTAACAGGGGGAGAAGAAAAACTGTTTTTT.

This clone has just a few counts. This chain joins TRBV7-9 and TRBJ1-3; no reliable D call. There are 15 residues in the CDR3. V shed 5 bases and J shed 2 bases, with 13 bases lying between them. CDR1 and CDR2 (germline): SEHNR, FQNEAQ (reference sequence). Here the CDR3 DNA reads TGTGCCAGCAGCCGGGGTCAACATCCTGGAAACACCATATATTTT. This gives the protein CASSRGQHPGNTIYF.

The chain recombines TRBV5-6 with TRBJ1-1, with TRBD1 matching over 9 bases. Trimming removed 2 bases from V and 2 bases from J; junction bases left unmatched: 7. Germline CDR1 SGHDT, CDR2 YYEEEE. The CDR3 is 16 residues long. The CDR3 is CASSFVDRGSNTEAFF. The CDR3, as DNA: TGTGCCAGCAGCTTTGTGGACAGGGGTAGTAACACTGAAGCTTTCTTT.

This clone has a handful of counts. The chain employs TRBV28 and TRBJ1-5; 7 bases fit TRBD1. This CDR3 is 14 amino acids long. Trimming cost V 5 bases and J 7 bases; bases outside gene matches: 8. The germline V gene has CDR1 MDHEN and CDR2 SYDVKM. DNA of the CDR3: TGTGCCAGCAGTACCCGACAGGGTAGCCAGCCCCAGCATTTT. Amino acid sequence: CASSTRQGSQPQHF. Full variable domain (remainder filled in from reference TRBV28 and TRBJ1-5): DVKVTQSSRYLVKRTGEKVFLECVQDMDHENMFWYRQDPGLGLRLIYFSYDVKMKEKGDIPEGYSVSREKKERFSLILESASTNQTSMYLCASSTRQGSQPQHFGDGTRLSIL.

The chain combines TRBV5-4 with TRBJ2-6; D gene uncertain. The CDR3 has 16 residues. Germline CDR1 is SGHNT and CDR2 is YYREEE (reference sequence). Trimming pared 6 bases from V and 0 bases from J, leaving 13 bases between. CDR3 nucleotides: TGTGCCAGCAAACCTCGGCCCGACTCTGGGGCCAACGTCCTGACTTTC. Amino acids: CASKPRPDSGANVLTF.

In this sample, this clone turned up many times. DNA for the CDR3: TGTGCCAGCAGTTACCTGGACAGGCTGAACACTGAAGCTTTCTTT. Residues: CASSYLDRLNTEAFF. The gene calls are TRBV6-6 and TRBJ1-1, with 7 bases fitting TRBD1. Per the germline V gene, CDR1 is MNHNY and CDR2 is SVGAGI (reference sequence). CDR3 length: 15 residues. The trim removed 2 bases at V and 0 bases at J, leaving 3 bases unmatched.

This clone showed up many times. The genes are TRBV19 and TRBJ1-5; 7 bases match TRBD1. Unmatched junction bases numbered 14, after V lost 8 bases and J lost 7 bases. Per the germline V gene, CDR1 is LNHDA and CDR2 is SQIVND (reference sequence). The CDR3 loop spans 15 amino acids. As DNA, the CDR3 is TGTGCCAGTTCCCAGGGGACAGTCATTACGCAGCCCCAGCATTTT. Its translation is CASSQGTVITQPQHF.

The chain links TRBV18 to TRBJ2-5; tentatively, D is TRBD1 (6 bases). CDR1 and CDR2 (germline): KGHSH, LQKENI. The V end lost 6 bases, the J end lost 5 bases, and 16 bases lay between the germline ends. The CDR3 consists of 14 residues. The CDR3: CASSRVSQGETQYF. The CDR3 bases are TGTGCCAGCTCCCGGGTCTCTCAGGGGGAGACCCAGTACTTC.

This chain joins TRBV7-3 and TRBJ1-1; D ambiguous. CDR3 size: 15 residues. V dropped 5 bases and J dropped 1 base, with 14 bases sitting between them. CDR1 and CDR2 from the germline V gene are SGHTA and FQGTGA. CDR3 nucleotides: TGTGCCAGCAGCCTTTTTGGCGGGCGGAACACTGAAGCTTTCTTT. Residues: CASSLFGGRNTEAFF.

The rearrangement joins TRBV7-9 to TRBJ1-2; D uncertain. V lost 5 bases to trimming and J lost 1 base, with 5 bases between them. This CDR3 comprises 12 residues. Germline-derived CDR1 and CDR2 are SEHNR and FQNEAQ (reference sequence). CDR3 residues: CASSGFNYGYTF. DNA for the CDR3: TGTGCCAGCAGCGGATTTAACTATGGCTACACCTTC.

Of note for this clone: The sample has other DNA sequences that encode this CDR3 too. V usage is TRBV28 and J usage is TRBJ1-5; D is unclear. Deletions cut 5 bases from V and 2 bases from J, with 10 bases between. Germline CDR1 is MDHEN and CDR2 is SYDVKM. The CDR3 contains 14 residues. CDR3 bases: TGTGCCAGCAGTACCTCCGGAGGCAATCAGCCCCAGCATTTT. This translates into CASSTSGGNQPQHF.

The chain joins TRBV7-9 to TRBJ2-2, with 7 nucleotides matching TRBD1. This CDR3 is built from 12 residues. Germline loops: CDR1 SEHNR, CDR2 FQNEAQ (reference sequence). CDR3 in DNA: TGTGTAACAGGGGAATACACCGGGGAGCTGTTTTTT. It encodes CVTGEYTGELFF.

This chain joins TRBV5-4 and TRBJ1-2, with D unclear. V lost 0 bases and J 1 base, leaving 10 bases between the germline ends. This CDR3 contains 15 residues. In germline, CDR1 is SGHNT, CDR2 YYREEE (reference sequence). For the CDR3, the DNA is TGTGCCAGCAGCTTGGAGGCGACCCTTAACTATGGCTACACCTTC. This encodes CASSLEATLNYGYTF.

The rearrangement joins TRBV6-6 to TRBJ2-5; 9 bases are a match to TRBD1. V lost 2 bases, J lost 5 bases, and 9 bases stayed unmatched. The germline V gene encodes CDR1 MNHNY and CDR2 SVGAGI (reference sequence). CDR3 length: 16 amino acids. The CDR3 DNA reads TGTGCCAGCAGTTACCTACAGGGGGCTTTTTGGGAGACCCAGTACTTC. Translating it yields CASSYLQGAFWETQYF.

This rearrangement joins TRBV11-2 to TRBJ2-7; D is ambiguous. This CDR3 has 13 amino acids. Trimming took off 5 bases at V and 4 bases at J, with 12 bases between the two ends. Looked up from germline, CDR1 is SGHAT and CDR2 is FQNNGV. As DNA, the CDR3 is TGTGCCAGCAGCCACCCTGTCGGTTACGAGCAGTACTTC. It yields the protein CASSHPVGYEQYF. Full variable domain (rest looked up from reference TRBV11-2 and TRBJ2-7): EAGVAQSPRYKIIEKRQSVAFWCNPISGHATLYWYQQILGQGPKLLIQFQNNGVVDDSQLPKDRFSAERLKGVDSTLKIQPAKLEDSAVYLCASSHPVGYEQYFGPGTRLTVT.

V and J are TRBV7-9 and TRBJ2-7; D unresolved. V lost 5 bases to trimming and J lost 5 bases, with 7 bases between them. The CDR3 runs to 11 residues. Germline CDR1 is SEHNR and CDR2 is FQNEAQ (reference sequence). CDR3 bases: TGTGCCAGCAGCCGACTCCACGAGCAGTACTTC. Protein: CASSRLHEQYF.

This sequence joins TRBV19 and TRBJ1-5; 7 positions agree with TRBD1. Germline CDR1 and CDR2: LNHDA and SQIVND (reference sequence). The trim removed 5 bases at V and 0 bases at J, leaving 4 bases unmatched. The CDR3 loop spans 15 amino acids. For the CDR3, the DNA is TGTGCCAGTAGTGACAGGGCCATTAGCAATCAGCCCCAGCATTTT. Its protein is CASSDRAISNQPQHF.

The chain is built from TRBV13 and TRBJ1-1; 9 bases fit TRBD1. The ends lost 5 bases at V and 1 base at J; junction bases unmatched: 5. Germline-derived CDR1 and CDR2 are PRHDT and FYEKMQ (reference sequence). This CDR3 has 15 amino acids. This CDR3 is CASSRGDRENTEAFF. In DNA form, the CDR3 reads TGTGCCAGCAGCAGAGGGGACAGGGAGAACACTGAAGCTTTCTTT.

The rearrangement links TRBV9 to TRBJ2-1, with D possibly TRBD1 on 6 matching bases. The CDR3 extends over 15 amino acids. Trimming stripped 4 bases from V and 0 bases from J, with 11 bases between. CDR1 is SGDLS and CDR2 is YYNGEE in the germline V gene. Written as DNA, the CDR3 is TGTGCCAGCAGCCCCCAGGGGCGCTCCTACAATGAGCAGTTCTTC. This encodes CASSPQGRSYNEQFF.

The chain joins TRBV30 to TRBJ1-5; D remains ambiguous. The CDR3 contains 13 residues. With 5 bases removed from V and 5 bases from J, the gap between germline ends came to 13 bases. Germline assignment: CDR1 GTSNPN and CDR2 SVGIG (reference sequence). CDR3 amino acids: CAWARAADQPQHF. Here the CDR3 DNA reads TGTGCCTGGGCTCGGGCTGCCGATCAGCCCCAGCATTTT.

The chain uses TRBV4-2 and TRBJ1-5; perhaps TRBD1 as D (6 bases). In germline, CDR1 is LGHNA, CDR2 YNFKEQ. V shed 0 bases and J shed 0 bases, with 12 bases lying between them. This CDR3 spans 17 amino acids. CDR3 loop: CASSQEPQGYSNQPQHF. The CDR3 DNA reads TGTGCCAGCAGCCAAGAACCCCAGGGGTATAGCAATCAGCCCCAGCATTTT.

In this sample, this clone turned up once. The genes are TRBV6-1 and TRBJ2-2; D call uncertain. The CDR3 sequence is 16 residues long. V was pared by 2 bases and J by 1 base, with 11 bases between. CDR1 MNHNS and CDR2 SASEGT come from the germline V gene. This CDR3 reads CASSEILPENTGELFF. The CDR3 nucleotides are TGTGCCAGCAGTGAAATTCTCCCTGAGAACACCGGGGAGCTGTTTTTT.

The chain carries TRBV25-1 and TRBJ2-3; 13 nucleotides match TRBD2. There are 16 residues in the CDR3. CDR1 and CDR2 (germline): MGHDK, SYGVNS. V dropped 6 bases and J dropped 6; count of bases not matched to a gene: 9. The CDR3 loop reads CASSSGALAGGDTQYF. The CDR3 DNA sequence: TGTGCCAGCAGCTCAGGGGCACTAGCGGGAGGGGATACGCAGTATTTT. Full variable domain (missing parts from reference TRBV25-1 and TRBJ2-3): EADIYQTPRYLVIGTGKKITLECSQTMGHDKMYWYQQDPGMELHLIHYSYGVNSTEKGDLSSESTVSRIRTEHFPLTLESARPSHTSQYLCASSSGALAGGDTQYFGPGTRLTVL.

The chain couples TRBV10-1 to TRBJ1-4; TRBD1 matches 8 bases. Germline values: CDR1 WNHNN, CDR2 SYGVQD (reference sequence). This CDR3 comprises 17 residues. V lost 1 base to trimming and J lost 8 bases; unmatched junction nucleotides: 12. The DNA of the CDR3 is TGCGCCAGCAGTGAGTTTAATTCGGACAGGGTTGACGAAAAACTGTTTTTT. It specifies CASSEFNSDRVDEKLFF.

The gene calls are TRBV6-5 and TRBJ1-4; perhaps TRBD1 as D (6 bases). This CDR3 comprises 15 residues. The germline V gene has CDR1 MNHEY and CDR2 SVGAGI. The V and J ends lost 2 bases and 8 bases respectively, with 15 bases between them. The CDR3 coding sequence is TGTGCCAGCAGTTACAACAGGGAGGGAGACGAAAAACTGTTTTTT. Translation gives CASSYNREGDEKLFF.

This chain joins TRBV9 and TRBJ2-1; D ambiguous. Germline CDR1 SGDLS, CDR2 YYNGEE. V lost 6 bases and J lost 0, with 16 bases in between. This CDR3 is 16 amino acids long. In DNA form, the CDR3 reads TGTGCCAGCACCTTCCTATCTCCCACCTCCTACAATGAGCAGTTCTTC. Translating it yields CASTFLSPTSYNEQFF.

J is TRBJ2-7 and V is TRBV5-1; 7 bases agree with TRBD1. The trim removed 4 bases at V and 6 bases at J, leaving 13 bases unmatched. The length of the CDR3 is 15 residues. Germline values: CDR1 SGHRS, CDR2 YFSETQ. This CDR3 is CASSGGAGGVGEQYF. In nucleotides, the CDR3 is TGCGCCAGCAGCGGGGGCGCAGGGGGAGTGGGCGAGCAGTACTTC.